These T cell receptor beta chains were read from a single sample in a study of tumor-infiltrating lymphocytes in primary liver carcinoma. TCRdb independently ran MiXCR on the multiplex PCR reads; one entry per CDR3 protein. The data hold approximately 300,000 distinct CDR3 sequences, with 55% to 65% observed a single time. Specimen: peripheral blood. The receptors stem from a man between 35 and 55 years old with primary liver carcinoma and hepatitis B virus infection. CDR3s include the opening cysteine and the closing phenylalanine or tryptophan. The D gene is left open where the match is weak. Where a row states a size, it is once, few, many or the class of an expanded clone; other rows omit it.

DNA	CDR3	size	V	J	D
TGTGCCAGCAGTTTACGGGAGTATCAGCCCCAGCATTTT	CASSLREYQPQHF	many	TRBV12-3/TRBV12-4	TRBJ1-5	.
TGCGCCAACAGCAGGACTAGCGCACAAGAGACCCAGTACTTC	CANSRTSAQETQYF	.	TRBV11-2	TRBJ2-5	TRBD2
TGTGCCAACAGCCCGAGAGGGGGCAGTGCGGCGAACATTCAGTACTTC	CANSPRGGSAANIQYF	.	TRBV11-2	TRBJ2-4	TRBD1
TGCAGTGAGGCGAGGCGGGGGAACTACGAGCAGTACTTC	CSEARRGNYEQYF	.	TRBV20-1	TRBJ2-7	TRBD2
TGTGCCAGCAGCTTTACAGGGGACGGCGAGCAGTACTTC	CASSFTGDGEQYF	.	TRBV7-9	TRBJ2-7	TRBD1
TGTGCCATCACCTCGTTGAACACTGAAGCTTTCTTT	CAITSLNTEAFF	.	TRBV28	TRBJ1-1	.
TGCAGCGTTGGGGGACAGGGAAGCAATCAGCCCCAGCATTTT	CSVGGQGSNQPQHF	many	TRBV29-1	TRBJ1-5	TRBD1
TGTGCCAGCAAAAAGACAGGGTTTGACGGGGAGCTGTTTTTT	CASKKTGFDGELFF	few	TRBV14	TRBJ2-2	TRBD1
TGTGCCAGCAGTTTACTAGGGAACACTGAAGCTTTCTTT	CASSLLGNTEAFF	.	TRBV28	TRBJ1-1	.
TGTGCCAGCAGCTTAACGGGATACGGGCGTGAGCAGCTCTTC	CASSLTGYGREQLF	.	TRBV11-1	TRBJ2-1	.
TGTGCCAGCAGCGAGGGGGAGGGTAGTCAGCCCCAGCATTTT	CASSEGEGSQPQHF	.	TRBV9	TRBJ1-5	.
TGTGCCAGCAGCCCGCCCCGGTACAGGGGTACCTACGAGCAGTACTTC	CASSPPRYRGTYEQYF	.	TRBV5-6	TRBJ2-7	TRBD1
TGTGCCAGCAGCGCCCAAGGCAGGGGTGACATCGAGCAGTACTTC	CASSAQGRGDIEQYF	.	TRBV12-3/TRBV12-4	TRBJ2-7	.
TGCGCCAGCAGCCAAGACGACAGTCCATACCCTGGAAACACCATATATTTT	CASSQDDSPYPGNTIYF	.	TRBV4-3	TRBJ1-3	.
TGTGCCAGCAGGCCCGGGACTAGCGCAACCTACGAGCAGTACTTC	CASRPGTSATYEQYF	few	TRBV6-2/TRBV6-3	TRBJ2-7	TRBD2
TGTGCCAGCAGTTTATGGGGGTGGGAGGTTCGAGCGGTTTTGGGGGCTTGGAGGCAGTACTTC	CASSLWGWEVRAVLGAWRQYF	.	TRBV28	TRBJ2-7	.
TGTGCCAGCACCCAATATAGACAGAACACTGAAGCTTTCTTT	CASTQYRQNTEAFF	.	TRBV12-3/TRBV12-4	TRBJ1-1	.
TGTGCCATCAGTGGAAATAGCAGGAGAGGGGCCAGGGAGCTGTTTTTT	CAISGNSRRGARELFF	.	TRBV10-3	TRBJ2-2	.
TGTGCCAGCCGCAGGGGATCGCACAATGAGCAGTTCTTC	CASRRGSHNEQFF	.	TRBV9	TRBJ2-1	.
TGTGCCGGTTACGCCGCGGGACTAGCTAGGTTCGATGAGCAGTTCTTC	CAGYAAGLARFDEQFF	.	TRBV30	TRBJ2-1	TRBD2
TGCAGCGTTGATCTGGGGTCGAACATTCGGTACTTC	CSVDLGSNIRYF	.	TRBV29-1	TRBJ2-4	.
TGCAGCGTTAGGAGGGCTGGAATTGAAGCTTTCTTT	CSVRRAGIEAFF	.	TRBV29-1	TRBJ1-1	.
TGTGCCAGCAGCCCGCGAGTGGGCGCTGAAGCTTTCTTT	CASSPRVGAEAFF	many	TRBV11-3	TRBJ1-1	.
TGCGCCAGCAGCATGCGACAGGGTCAAGAGACCCAGTACTTC	CASSMRQGQETQYF	.	TRBV5-1	TRBJ2-5	TRBD1
TGTGCCAGCAGCTTGGGGCAGGGGGCCTACAATGAGCACTTCTTC	CASSLGQGAYNEHFF	.	TRBV5-4	TRBJ2-1	TRBD1
TGTGCCAGTCTGAGGGGGGCTTATCGGGACCTCACAGATACGCAGTATTTT	CASLRGAYRDLTDTQYF	many	TRBV6-1	TRBJ2-3	.
TGTGCCAGCAGTGAAGATAGGGGTAGGTACGAGCAGTACTTC	CASSEDRGRYEQYF	many	TRBV6-1	TRBJ2-7	.
TGTGCCAGCAGCTTTTCCCCCAGGGAGGGGTATGGCTACACCTTC	CASSFSPREGYGYTF	many	TRBV5-4	TRBJ1-2	.
TGCAGCGTTCTCCTCAAGTGCAATGAGCAGTTCTTC	CSVLLKCNEQFF	.	TRBV29-1	TRBJ2-1	.
TGTGCCAGCAGCTACCTACAGCGTGAAGCTTTCTTT	CASSYLQREAFF	.	TRBV5-5	TRBJ1-1	.
TGTGCCAGCAGCCTGCGACAGGGAAGGAGGAAGAGTGAAACTTTCTTT	CASSLRQGRRKSETFF	.	TRBV5-6	TRBJ1-1	TRBD1
TGCGCCAGCAGCCACGGGACTAGGGTATCATATACGCAGTATTTT	CASSHGTRVSYTQYF	.	TRBV4-1	TRBJ2-3	TRBD2
TGTGCCAGCAGCTTTTATCCCCCAATAGCGGGAGTCAGCACAGATACGCAGTATTTT	CASSFYPPIAGVSTDTQYF	.	TRBV7-6	TRBJ2-3	TRBD2
TGCGCCATCAGCTTAGAATACTACAATGAGCGGTTCTTC	CAISLEYYNERFF	.	TRBV11-3	TRBJ2-1	.
TGTGCCAGCAGCGTCACTGCCAGGACAGGGGGGATGGATGAGCAGTCCTTC	CASSVTARTGGMDEQSF	few	TRBV11-2	TRBJ2-1	TRBD1
TGTGCCAGCAGTTCCCTTGGACAGGGCTACGAGCAGTACTTC	CASSSLGQGYEQYF	many	TRBV6-2/TRBV6-3	TRBJ2-7	TRBD1
TGTGCCAGCAGTTTAGCGGGAATTCCCTACAATGAGCAGTTCTTC	CASSLAGIPYNEQFF	.	TRBV28	TRBJ2-1	.
TGTGCCGGCAGCTTTGGGCAGGCGAGCAATCAGCCCCAGCATTTT	CAGSFGQASNQPQHF	.	TRBV5-8	TRBJ1-5	.
TGTGTAAGCAGCTTGGCCCGCAGGGAGCAGTTCTTC	CVSSLARREQFF	.	TRBV13	TRBJ2-1	.
TGTGCCAGCACGAACTTGGACTACCCCATTGAGTACTTC	CASTNLDYPIEYF	.	TRBV5-6	TRBJ2-7	.
TGTGCCAGCAGCTTAACAGGGCGTAATTCACCCCTCCACTTT	CASSLTGRNSPLHF	many	TRBV7-8	TRBJ1-6	.
TGTGCCAGCAGCTTAGTCGCCTACGAGCAGTACTTC	CASSLVAYEQYF	many	TRBV7-9	TRBJ2-7	.
TGTATCAGCAGCCGGACTAGCGGCTACAATGAGCAGTTCTTC	CISSRTSGYNEQFF	.	TRBV11-1	TRBJ2-1	TRBD2
TGCGCCAGCAGCGTCTCGGGGGGGACCACTGAAGCTTTCTTT	CASSVSGGTTEAFF	few	TRBV5-1	TRBJ1-1	.
TGTGCCAGCGGCGTTAACGGGAGGCCACCCCTTTCCGAGACCCAGTACTTC	CASGVNGRPPLSETQYF	.	TRBV5-5	TRBJ2-5	TRBD2
TGCGCCGGCAGCCAAGAGTGGACAGCTAACTATGGCTACACCTTC	CAGSQEWTANYGYTF	.	TRBV4-3	TRBJ1-2	.
TGTGCAGGCAGTGAAGGTAGCTGGTCCGCAGATACGCAGTATTTT	CAGSEGSWSADTQYF	.	TRBV6-1	TRBJ2-3	.
TGCAGCGTAGCTGGGATTAGCTGCGAGCAGTACTTC	CSVAGISCEQYF	.	TRBV29-1	TRBJ2-7	.
TGTGCCACCAGCCTCTTGGGGGGCTACGAGCAGTACTTC	CATSLLGGYEQYF	.	TRBV11-2	TRBJ2-7	.
TGCGCCAGCACCAGACTAGCGGGAGGGCCATACGAGCAGTACTTC	CASTRLAGGPYEQYF	many	TRBV10-2	TRBJ2-7	TRBD2